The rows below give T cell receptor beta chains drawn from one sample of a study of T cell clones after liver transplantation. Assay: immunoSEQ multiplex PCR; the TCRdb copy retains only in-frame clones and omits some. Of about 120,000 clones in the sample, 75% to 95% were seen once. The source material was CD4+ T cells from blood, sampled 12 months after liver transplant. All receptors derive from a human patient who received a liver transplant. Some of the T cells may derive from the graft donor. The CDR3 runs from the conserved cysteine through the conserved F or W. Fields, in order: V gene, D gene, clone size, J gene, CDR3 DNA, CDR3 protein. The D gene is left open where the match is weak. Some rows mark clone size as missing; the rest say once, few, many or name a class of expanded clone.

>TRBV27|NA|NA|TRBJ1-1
TGTGCCAGCAGTTTATCATCACGGACTGAAGCTTTCTTT
CASSLSSRTEAFF
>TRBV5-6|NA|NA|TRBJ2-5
TGTGCCAGCAGCTTGGTGGCAGGACCCCAAGAGACCCAGTACTTC
CASSLVAGPQETQYF
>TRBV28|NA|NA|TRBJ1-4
TGTGCCTCAGAGGCAACTAATGAAAAACTGTTTTTT
CASEATNEKLFF
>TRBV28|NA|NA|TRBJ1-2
TGTGCCACCGAGTTTGAGTCCAGGACTGGCTACACCTTC
CATEFESRTGYTF
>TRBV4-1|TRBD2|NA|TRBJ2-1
TGCGCCAGCAGCCAGGGATTAGCGGGAGGTTACAATGAGCAGTTCTTC
CASSQGLAGGYNEQFF
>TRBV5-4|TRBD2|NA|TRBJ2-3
TGTGCCAGCAGCTTGGCGCTAACTAGCGGGAGTGCAGATACGCAGTATTTT
CASSLALTSGSADTQYF
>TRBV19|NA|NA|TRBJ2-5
TGTGCCAGTAGTATTGGACCGACGCAAGAGACCCAGTACTTC
CASSIGPTQETQYF
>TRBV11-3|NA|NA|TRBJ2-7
TGTGCCAGCAGCTTTGCGCCGGTGGCTCTCTACGAGCAGTACTTC
CASSFAPVALYEQYF
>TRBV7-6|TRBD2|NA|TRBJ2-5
TGTGCCAGCAGCTCTATCCCGGGACTAGAAGAGACCCAGTACTTC
CASSSIPGLEETQYF
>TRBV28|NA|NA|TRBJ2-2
TGTGCCAGCAGTTCACAACGACTTACCGGGGAGCTGTTTTTT
CASSSQRLTGELFF
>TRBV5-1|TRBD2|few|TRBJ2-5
TGCGCCAGCACGCAGTCTAGCGGACAAGAGACCCAGTACTTC
CASTQSSGQETQYF
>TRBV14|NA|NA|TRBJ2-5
TGTGCCAGCAGCCAAGTACAGAAAGAGACCCAGTACTTC
CASSQVQKETQYF
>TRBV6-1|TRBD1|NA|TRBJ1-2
TGTGCCACCGGTCCGGGACAGGGTAACTATGGCTACACCTTC
CATGPGQGNYGYTF
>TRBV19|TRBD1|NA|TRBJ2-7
TGTGCCAGTAGTACAAGACAGGGGTACGAGCAGTACTTC
CASSTRQGYEQYF
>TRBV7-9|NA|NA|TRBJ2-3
TGTGCCAGCAGCCAGGTGGTATCAGATACGCAGTATTTT
CASSQVVSDTQYF
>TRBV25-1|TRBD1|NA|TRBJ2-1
TGTGCCAGCAGTGATACGATGACAGGGTTCGATGAGCAGTTCTTC
CASSDTMTGFDEQFF
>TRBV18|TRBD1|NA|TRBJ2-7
TGTGCCAGCTCACCGGCCGGGACAGGCAAGACCTACGAGCAGTACTTC
CASSPAGTGKTYEQYF
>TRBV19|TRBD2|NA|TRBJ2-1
TGTGCCAGTAGTATGAGCGGGAGACGGAATGAGCAGTTCTTC
CASSMSGRRNEQFF
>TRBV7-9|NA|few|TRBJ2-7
TGTGCCAGCAGCCCCTTCGGGAATCTTGCCAACGAGCAGTACTTC
CASSPFGNLANEQYF
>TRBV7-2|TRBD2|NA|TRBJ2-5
TGTGCCAGCAGTAGGCTGGCGGGAGGGCTAGAGACCCAGTACTTC
CASSRLAGGLETQYF
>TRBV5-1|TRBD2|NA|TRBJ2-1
TGCGCCAGCAGCTTGCTAGCGGTAAACAATGAGCAGTTCTTC
CASSLLAVNNEQFF
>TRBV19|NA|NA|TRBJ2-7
TGTGCCAGTAGTACAGGGATCGAGCAGTACTTC
CASSTGIEQYF
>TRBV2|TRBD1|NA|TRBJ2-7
TGTGCCAGCAGACCGGGACAGGAGCCCTACGAGCAGTACTTC
CASRPGQEPYEQYF
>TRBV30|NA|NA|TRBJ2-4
TGTGCCTGGAGCCTCCCAGCCAAAAACATTCAGTACTTC
CAWSLPAKNIQYF
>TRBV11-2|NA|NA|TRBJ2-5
TGTGCCAGCAGCTTAGGGGTAGGGGCTCAGATCCAAGAGACCCAGTACTTC
CASSLGVGAQIQETQYF